This T cell receptor (beta chain) appears in the sequencing data of a study of T cell changes during pregnancy in multiple sclerosis. This clone is a singleton in its sample. Measured with immunoSEQ multiplex PCR; TCRdb has only the in-frame clones, and not every one. Among approximately 40,000 clones listed, approximately 96% were seen once. Germline V lookup: CDR1 SGHTA, CDR2 FQGNSA. The CDR3 is 15 amino acids. V was cut by 1 base and J by 5 bases, with 12 bases left in between. The TCR sequence derives from a female donor with multiple sclerosis, enrolled in a pregnancy study. The rearrangement links TRBV7-2 to TRBJ1-5; D is unresolved. The sequencing used peripheral blood, collected in the second trimester of pregnancy. The DNA for the CDR3 is TGTGCCAGCAGCTTAGTATTCAGATCTCATCAGCCCCAGCATTTT. This encodes CASSLVFRSHQPQHF. Full variable domain (missing parts from reference TRBV7-2 and TRBJ1-5): GAGVSQSPSNKVTEKGKDVELRCDPISGHTALYWYRQSLGQGLEFLIYFQGNSAPDKSGLPSDRFSAERTGGSVSTLTIQRTQQEDSAVYLCASSLVFRSHQPQHFGDGTRLSIL.